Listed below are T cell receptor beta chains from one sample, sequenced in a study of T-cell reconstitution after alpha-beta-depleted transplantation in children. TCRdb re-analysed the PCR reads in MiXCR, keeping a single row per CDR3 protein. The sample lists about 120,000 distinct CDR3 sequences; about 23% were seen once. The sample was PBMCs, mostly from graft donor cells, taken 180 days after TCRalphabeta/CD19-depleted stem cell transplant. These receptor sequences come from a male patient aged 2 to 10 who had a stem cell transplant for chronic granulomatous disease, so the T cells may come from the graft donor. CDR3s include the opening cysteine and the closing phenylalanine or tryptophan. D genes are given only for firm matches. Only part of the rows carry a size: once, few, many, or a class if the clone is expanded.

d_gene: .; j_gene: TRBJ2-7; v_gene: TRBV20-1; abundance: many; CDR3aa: CSARDVTYEQYF; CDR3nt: TGCAGTGCTAGAGACGTCACCTACGAGCAGTACTTC
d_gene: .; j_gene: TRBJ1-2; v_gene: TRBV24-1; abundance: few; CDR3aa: CATSGTGTDYGYTF; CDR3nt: TGTGCCACCAGTGGTACCGGGACCGACTATGGCTACACCTTC
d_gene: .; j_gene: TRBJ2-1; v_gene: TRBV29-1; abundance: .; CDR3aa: CSVTWSSYNEQFF; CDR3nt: TGCAGCGTTACTTGGAGCTCCTACAATGAGCAGTTCTTC
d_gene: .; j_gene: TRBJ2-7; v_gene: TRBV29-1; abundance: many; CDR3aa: CSVATGTYEQYF; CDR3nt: TGCAGCGTTGCGACCGGGACCTACGAGCAGTACTTC
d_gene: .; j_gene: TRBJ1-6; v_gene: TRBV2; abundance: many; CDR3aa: CASNQREGSSYNSPLHF; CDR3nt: TGTGCCAGCAACCAAAGGGAGGGGAGCTCCTATAATTCACCCCTCCACTTT
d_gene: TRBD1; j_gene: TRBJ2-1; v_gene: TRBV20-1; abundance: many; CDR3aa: CSAGRDRGRGYNEQFF; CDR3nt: TGCAGTGCTGGCCGGGACAGGGGGCGCGGGTACAATGAGCAGTTCTTC
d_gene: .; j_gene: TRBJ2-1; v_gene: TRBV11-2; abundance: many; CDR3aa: CASRNSVYNEQFF; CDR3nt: TGTGCCAGCAGGAACAGTGTGTACAATGAGCAGTTCTTC
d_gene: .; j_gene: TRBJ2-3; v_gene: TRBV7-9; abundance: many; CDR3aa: CASSFVPVADTQYF; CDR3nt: TGTGCCAGCAGCTTCGTCCCGGTAGCGGATACGCAGTATTTT
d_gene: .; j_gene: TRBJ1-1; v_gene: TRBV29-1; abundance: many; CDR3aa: CSVYLGDTEAFF; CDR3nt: TGCAGCGTTTATCTGGGGGACACTGAAGCTTTCTTT
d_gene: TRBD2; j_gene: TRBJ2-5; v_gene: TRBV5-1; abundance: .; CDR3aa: CASSLGMVAGRETQYF; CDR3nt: TGCGCCAGCAGCTTGGGCATGGTAGCGGGACGAGAGACCCAGTACTTC
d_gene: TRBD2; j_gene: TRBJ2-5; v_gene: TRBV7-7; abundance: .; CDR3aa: CASSLAIAGGETQYF; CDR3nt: TGTGCCAGCAGCTTAGCCATAGCGGGGGGTGAGACCCAGTACTTC
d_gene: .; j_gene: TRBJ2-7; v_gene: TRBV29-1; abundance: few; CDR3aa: CSVFSQGEQYF; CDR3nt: TGCAGCGTTTTTAGCCAGGGGGAGCAGTACTTC
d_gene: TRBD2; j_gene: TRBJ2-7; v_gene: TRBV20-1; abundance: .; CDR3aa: CSARETKGLRISGRAREQYF; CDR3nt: TGCAGTGCTAGGGAAACGAAGGGACTGCGGATTAGCGGGAGGGCGAGAGAGCAGTACTTC
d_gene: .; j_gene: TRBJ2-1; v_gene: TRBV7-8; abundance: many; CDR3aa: CASSSDDDGHYNEQFF; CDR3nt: TGTGCCAGCAGCAGCGATGATGACGGACACTACAATGAGCAGTTCTTC
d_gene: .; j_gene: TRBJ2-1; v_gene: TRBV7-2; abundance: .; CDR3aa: CASSPRLVWDEQFF; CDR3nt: TGTGCCAGCAGCCCGCGACTAGTTTGGGATGAGCAGTTCTTC
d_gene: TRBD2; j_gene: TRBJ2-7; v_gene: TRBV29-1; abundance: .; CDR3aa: CSVSGLDSNYEQYF; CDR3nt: TGCAGCGTAAGCGGACTAGACTCTAACTACGAGCAGTACTTC
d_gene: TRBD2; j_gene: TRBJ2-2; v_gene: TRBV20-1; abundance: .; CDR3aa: CSATLAANTGELFF; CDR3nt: TGCAGTGCTACCCTAGCGGCGAACACCGGGGAGCTGTTTTTT
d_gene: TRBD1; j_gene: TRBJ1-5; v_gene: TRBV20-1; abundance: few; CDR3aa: CSAPGTGGSQPQHF; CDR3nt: TGCAGTGCCCCCGGGACAGGGGGATCTCAGCCCCAGCATTTT
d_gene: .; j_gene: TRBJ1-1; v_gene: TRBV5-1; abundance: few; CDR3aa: CASSLDTGGGTEAFF; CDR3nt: TGCGCCAGCAGCTTGGATACGGGAGGAGGCACTGAAGCTTTCTTT
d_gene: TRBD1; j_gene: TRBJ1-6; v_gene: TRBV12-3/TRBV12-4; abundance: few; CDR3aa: CASTYGQGARSPLHF; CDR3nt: TGTGCCAGCACCTACGGACAGGGGGCTAGGTCACCCCTCCACTTT
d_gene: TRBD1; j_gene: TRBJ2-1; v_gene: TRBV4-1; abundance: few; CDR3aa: CASSQQGVSFSSYNEQFF; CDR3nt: TGCGCCAGCAGTCAGCAGGGGGTCTCCTTCAGCTCCTACAATGAGCAGTTCTTC
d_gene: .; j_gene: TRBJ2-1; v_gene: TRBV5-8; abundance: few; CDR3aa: CASSLTLSYNEQFF; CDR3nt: TGTGCCAGCAGCTTGACGCTATCCTACAATGAGCAGTTCTTC
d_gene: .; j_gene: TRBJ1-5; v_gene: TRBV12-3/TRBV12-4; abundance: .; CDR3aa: CASRRDGAHQPQHF; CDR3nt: TGTGCCAGCAGGCGAGATGGAGCTCATCAGCCCCAGCATTTT
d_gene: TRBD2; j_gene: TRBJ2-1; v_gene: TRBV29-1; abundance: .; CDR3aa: CSVEGVEREIFNEQFF; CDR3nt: TGCAGCGTTGAAGGGGTAGAGCGGGAGATATTCAATGAGCAGTTCTTC
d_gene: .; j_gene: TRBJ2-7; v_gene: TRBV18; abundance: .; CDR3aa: CASSSTSPQGSYEQYF; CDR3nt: TGTGCCAGCTCATCCACTAGCCCACAGGGGTCCTACGAGCAGTACTTC
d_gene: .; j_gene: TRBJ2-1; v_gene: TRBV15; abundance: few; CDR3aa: CATSRSPRGFNEQFF; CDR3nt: TGTGCCACCAGCAGATCCCCCCGTGGTTTCAATGAGCAGTTCTTC
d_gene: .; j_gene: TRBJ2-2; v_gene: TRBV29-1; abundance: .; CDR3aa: CSVQGSGTGELFF; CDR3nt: TGCAGCGTGCAGGGTTCGGGCACCGGGGAGCTGTTTTTT
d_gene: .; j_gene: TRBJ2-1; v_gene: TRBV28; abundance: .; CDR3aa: CASSSATESSYNEQFF; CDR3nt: TGTGCCAGCAGTTCCGCGACGGAGAGCTCCTACAATGAGCAGTTCTTC
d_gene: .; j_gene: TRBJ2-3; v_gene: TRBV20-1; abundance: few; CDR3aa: CSARVIADTQYF; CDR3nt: TGCAGTGCTAGAGTCATCGCAGATACGCAGTATTTT
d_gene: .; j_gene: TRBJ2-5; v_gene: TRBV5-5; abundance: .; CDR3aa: CASSLGQPQETQYF; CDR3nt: TGTGCCAGCAGCTTGGGACAGCCTCAAGAGACCCAGTACTTC
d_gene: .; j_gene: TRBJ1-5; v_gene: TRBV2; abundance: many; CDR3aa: CASSEWKAVMNQPQHF; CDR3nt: TGTGCCAGCAGTGAGTGGAAGGCAGTGATGAATCAGCCCCAGCATTTT
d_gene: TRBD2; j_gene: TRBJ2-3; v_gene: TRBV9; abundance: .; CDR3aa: CASSPSRGLAGGHTDTQYF; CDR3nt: TGTGCCAGCAGCCCCAGTAGAGGACTAGCGGGGGGACACACAGATACGCAGTATTTT
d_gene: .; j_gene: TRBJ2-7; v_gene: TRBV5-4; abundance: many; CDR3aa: CASSYGTHSYEQYF; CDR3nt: TGTGCCAGCAGCTATGGGACACACTCCTACGAGCAGTACTTC
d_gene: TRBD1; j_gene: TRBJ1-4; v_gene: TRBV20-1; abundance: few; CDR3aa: CSAAKTGGGEKLFF; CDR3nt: TGCAGTGCTGCTAAGACAGGGGGCGGTGAAAAACTGTTTTTT
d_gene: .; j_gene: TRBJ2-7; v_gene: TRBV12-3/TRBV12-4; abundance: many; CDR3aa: CASSLGTEGAYEQYF; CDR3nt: TGTGCCAGCAGTTTAGGGACAGAGGGAGCTTACGAGCAGTACTTC
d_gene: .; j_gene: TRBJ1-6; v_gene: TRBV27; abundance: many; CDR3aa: CATSLEGNSPLHF; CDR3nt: TGTGCCACCTCCCTTGAGGGTAATTCACCCCTCCACTTT
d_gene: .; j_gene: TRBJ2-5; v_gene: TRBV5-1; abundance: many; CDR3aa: CASSLSGETQYF; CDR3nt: TGCGCCAGCAGCTTGTCGGGGGAGACCCAGTACTTC
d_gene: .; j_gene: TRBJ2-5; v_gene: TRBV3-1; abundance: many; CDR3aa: CASSQNNKETQYF; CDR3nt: TGTGCCAGCAGCCAAAATAACAAAGAGACCCAGTACTTC